These T cell receptor beta chains were read from a single sample in a study of blood T cells in healthy people across ages. Using its own MiXCR run on the 5' RACE reads, TCRdb lists one record per CDR3 protein. In the table there are about 1,400,000 distinct CDR3 sequences, approximately 42% of which are singletons. Sequences were obtained from blood. Receptors originate from a woman younger than 35 in good health. Both conserved end residues are part of each CDR3. D genes are given only for firm matches. Clone size is shown for a subset of rows, as once, few, many or a class of expanded clone.

>few|TRBJ2-1|16|TRBV9|TRBD2
CASSLRTSGANNEQFF
TGTGCCAGCAGCCTCCGGACTAGCGGGGCCAACAATGAGCAGTTCTTC
>NA|TRBJ2-1|14|TRBV7-9|NA
CASSTGLWHSEQFF
TGTGCCAGCAGCACGGGACTCTGGCATAGTGAGCAGTTCTTC
>NA|TRBJ2-7|14|TRBV4-1|NA
CAGSQESYSYEQYF
TGCGCCGGCAGCCAAGAGAGCTACTCCTACGAGCAGTACTTC
>NA|TRBJ2-7|16|TRBV20-1|TRBD2
CSARDLSGSRTYEQYF
TGCAGTGCTAGAGATCTTAGCGGGAGTCGGACCTACGAGCAGTACTTC
>NA|TRBJ2-1|16|TRBV7-8|TRBD2
CASSLSMASGQETQFF
TGTGCCAGCAGCTTAAGTATGGCTAGCGGCCAAGAGACCCAGTTCTTC
>few|TRBJ2-7|14|TRBV5-1|TRBD1
CASSFGTAAYEQYF
TGCGCCAGCAGCTTCGGGACAGCCGCCTACGAGCAGTACTTC
>few|TRBJ2-3|13|TRBV3-1|NA
CASVGWGPDTQYF
TGTGCCAGCGTCGGATGGGGACCAGATACGCAGTATTTT
>NA|TRBJ2-7|13|TRBV20-1|TRBD2
CSARTAGGYEQYF
TGCAGTGCTAGAACGGCGGGGGGATACGAGCAGTACTTC
>NA|TRBJ2-5|18|TRBV6-5|NA
CASSYLAGSGRWEETQYF
TGTGCCAGCAGTTACCTGGCGGGTAGCGGTAGGTGGGAAGAGACCCAGTACTTC
>NA|TRBJ1-2|18|TRBV6-1|NA
CASSRNDAVLSPNYGYTF
TGTGCCAGCAGCCGGAATGATGCAGTCCTCTCGCCCAACTATGGCTACACCTTC
>few|TRBJ2-2|18|TRBV29-1|NA
CSVETWVPATINTGELFF
TGCAGCGTTGAGACGTGGGTTCCGGCCACTATAAACACCGGGGAGCTGTTTTTT
>NA|TRBJ1-1|13|TRBV30|NA
CACSGNMNTEAFF
TGTGCCTGTTCAGGGAACATGAACACTGAAGCTTTCTTT
>NA|TRBJ1-1|13|TRBV3-1|NA
CASSQLGFGGAFF
TGTGCCAGCAGCCAACTGGGATTCGGTGGAGCTTTCTTT
>NA|TRBJ2-5|16|TRBV2|NA
CASSLPGSGGSRDQYF
TGTGCCAGCAGTCTCCCCGGATCGGGCGGCAGCAGAGACCAGTACTTC
>few|TRBJ1-5|16|TRBV6-6|NA
CASTWDLYGSNQPQHF
TGTGCCAGCACTTGGGACCTTTATGGGAGCAATCAGCCCCAGCATTTT
>NA|TRBJ2-1|19|TRBV3-1|TRBD2
CASSQEPGLAGGSYNEQFF
TGTGCCAGCAGCCAAGAACCGGGACTAGCGGGAGGTTCCTACAATGAGCAGTTCTTC
>NA|TRBJ2-7|17|TRBV6-2/TRBV6-3|TRBD2
CASSPQSGTSGTYEQYF
TGTGCCAGCAGCCCTCAATCCGGGACTAGCGGTACCTACGAGCAGTACTTC
>NA|TRBJ1-2|17|TRBV12-3/TRBV12-4|NA
CASSFIGTDLPNYGYTF
TGTGCCAGCAGTTTTATCGGGACGGATCTCCCTAACTATGGCTACACCTTC
>NA|TRBJ2-7|15|TRBV27|TRBD1
CASSLGTGFSYEQYF
TGTGCCAGCAGTTTGGGGACAGGGTTCTCCTACGAGCAGTACTTC
>few|TRBJ1-4|13|TRBV20-1|NA
CSASDGPNEKLFF
TGCAGTGCTAGTGACGGCCCTAATGAAAAACTGTTTTTT
>NA|TRBJ2-7|20|TRBV4-1|TRBD2
CASSQDSPPGTSGHSYEQYF
TGCGCCAGCAGCCAAGATAGCCCACCAGGGACTAGCGGTCACTCCTACGAGCAGTACTTC
>NA|TRBJ2-7|15|TRBV3-1|TRBD2
CASSQAPAGTYEQYF
TGTGCCAGCAGCCAGGCTCCAGCGGGAACCTACGAGCAGTACTTC
>NA|TRBJ2-3|13|TRBV7-2|NA
CASSEYVTDTQYF
TGTGCCAGCAGCGAGTATGTCACAGATACGCAGTATTTT
>NA|TRBJ2-7|15|TRBV20-1|NA
CSARDPRGAYNEQYF
TGCAGTGCTAGGGATCCTCGGGGGGCCTACAATGAGCAGTACTTC
>few|TRBJ2-1|17|TRBV3-1|NA
CASSQVTTQAAGNEQFF
TGTGCCAGCAGCCAAGTAACTACCCAAGCGGCAGGAAATGAGCAGTTCTTC
>NA|TRBJ2-1|14|TRBV27|TRBD2
CASSSAGDYNEQFF
TGTGCCAGCAGTTCAGCGGGAGACTACAATGAGCAGTTCTTC
>NA|TRBJ2-1|14|TRBV6-1|TRBD1
CASRDRGALNEQFF
TGTGCCAGCAGGGACAGGGGGGCATTGAATGAGCAGTTCTTC
>few|TRBJ2-1|16|TRBV20-1|NA
CSARDPGVSSYNEQFF
TGCAGTGCTAGAGATCCCGGGGTCAGCTCCTACAATGAGCAGTTCTTC
>few|TRBJ1-2|16|TRBV6-5|TRBD1
CASSRGADRGDYGYTF
TGTGCCAGCAGCCGAGGGGCAGACAGGGGGGACTATGGCTACACCTTC
>NA|TRBJ2-5|15|TRBV10-1|TRBD1
CASSEGTGGWETQYF
TGCGCCAGCAGTGAGGGGACAGGGGGCTGGGAGACCCAGTACTTC
>NA|TRBJ2-3|13|TRBV28|TRBD1
CASGDRTTDTQYF
TGTGCCAGCGGGGACAGGACTACAGATACGCAGTATTTT